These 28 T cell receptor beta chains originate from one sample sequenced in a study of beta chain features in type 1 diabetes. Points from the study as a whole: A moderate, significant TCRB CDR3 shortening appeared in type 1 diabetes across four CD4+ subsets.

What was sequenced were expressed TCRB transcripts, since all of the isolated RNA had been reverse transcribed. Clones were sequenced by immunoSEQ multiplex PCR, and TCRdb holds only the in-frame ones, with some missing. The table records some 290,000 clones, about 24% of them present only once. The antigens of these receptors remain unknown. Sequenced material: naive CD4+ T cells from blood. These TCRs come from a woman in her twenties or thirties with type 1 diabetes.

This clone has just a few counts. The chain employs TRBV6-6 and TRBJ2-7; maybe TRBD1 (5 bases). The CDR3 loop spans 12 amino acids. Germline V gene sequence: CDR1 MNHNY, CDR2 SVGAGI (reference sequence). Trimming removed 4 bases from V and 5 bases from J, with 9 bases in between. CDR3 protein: CASSSQGDEQYF. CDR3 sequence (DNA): TGTGCCAGCAGTTCTCAGGGTGACGAGCAGTACTTC.

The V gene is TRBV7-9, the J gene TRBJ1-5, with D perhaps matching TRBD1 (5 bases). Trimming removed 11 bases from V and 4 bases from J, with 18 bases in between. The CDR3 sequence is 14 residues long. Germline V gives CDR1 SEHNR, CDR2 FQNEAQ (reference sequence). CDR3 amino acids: CASAQGGYNQPQHF. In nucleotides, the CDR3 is TGTGCCTCCGCCCAGGGAGGGTATAATCAGCCCCAGCATTTT.

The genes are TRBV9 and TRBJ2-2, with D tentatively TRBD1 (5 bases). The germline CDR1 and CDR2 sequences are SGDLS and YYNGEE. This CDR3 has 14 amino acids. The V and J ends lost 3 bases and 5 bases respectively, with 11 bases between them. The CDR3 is CASSAGHPTGELFF. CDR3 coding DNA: TGTGCCAGCAGCGCAGGACACCCAACCGGGGAGCTGTTTTTT.

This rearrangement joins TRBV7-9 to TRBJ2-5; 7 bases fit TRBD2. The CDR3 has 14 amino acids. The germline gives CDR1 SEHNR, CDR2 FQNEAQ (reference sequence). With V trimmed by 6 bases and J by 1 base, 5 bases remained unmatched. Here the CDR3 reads CASREGTTQETQYF. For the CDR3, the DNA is TGTGCCAGCAGGGAGGGGACTACCCAAGAGACCCAGTACTTC. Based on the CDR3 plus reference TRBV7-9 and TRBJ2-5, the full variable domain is DTGVSQNPRHKITKRGQNVTFRCDPISEHNRLYWYRQTLGQGPEFLTYFQNEAQLEKSRLLSDRFSAERPKGSFSTLEIQRTEQGDSAMYLCASREGTTQETQYFGPGTRLLVL.

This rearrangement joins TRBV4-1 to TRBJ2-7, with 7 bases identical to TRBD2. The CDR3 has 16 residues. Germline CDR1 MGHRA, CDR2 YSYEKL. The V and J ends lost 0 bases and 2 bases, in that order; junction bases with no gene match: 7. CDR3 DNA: TGCGCCAGCAGCCAAGATCAGACTAGCCGCGCCTACGAGCAGTACTTC. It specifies CASSQDQTSRAYEQYF.

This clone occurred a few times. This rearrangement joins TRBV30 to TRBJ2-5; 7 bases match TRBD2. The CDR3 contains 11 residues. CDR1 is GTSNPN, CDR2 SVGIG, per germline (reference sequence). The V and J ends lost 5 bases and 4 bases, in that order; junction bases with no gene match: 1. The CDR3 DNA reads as TGTGCCTGGGGACTAGGAGAGACCCAGTACTTC. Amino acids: CAWGLGETQYF.

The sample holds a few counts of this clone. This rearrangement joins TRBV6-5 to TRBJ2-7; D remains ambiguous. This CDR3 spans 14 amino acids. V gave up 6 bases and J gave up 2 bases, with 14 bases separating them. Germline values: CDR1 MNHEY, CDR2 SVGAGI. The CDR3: CASRLRLETYEQYF. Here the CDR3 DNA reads TGTGCCAGCAGACTGAGACTCGAGACCTACGAGCAGTACTTC.

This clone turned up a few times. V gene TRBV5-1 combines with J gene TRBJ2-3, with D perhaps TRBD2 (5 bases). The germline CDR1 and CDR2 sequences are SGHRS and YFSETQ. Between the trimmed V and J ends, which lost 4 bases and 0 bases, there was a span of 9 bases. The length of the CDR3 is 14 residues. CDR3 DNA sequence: TGCGCCAGCAGCGGGAGCGGCAGCACAGATACGCAGTATTTT. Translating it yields CASSGSGSTDTQYF.

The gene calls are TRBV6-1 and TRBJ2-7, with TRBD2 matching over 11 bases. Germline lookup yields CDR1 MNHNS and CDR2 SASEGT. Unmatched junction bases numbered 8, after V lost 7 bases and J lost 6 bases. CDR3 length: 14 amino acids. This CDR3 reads CASTILAGEGEQYF. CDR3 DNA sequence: TGTGCCAGCACTATACTAGCGGGAGAGGGCGAGCAGTACTTC.

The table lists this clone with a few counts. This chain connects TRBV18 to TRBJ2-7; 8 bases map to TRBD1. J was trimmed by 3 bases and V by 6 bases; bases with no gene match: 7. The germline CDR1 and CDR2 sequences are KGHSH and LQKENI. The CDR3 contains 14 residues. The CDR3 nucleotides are TGTGCCAGCTCCCAGGGACAGGACCGCTACGAGCAGTACTTC. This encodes CASSQGQDRYEQYF.

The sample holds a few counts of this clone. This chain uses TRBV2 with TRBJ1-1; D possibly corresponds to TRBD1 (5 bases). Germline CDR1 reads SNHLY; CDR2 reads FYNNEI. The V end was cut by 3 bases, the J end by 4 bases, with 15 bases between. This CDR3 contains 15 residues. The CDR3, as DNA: TGTGCCAGCAGTGACTCGGGGGGTCTCGGCACTGAAGCTTTCTTT. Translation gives CASSDSGGLGTEAFF.

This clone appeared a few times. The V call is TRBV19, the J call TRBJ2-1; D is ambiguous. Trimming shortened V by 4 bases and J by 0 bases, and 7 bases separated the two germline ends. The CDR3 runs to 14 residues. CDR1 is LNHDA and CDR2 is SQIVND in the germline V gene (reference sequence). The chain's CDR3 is CASSRSVSYNEQFF. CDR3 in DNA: TGTGCCAGTAGTAGGTCGGTCTCCTACAATGAGCAGTTCTTC.

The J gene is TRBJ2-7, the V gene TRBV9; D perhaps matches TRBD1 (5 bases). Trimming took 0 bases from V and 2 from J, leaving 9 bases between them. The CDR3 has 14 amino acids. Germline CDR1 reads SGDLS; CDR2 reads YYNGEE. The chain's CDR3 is CASSVGQTAYEQYF. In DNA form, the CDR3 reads TGTGCCAGCAGCGTAGGACAGACCGCCTACGAGCAGTACTTC.

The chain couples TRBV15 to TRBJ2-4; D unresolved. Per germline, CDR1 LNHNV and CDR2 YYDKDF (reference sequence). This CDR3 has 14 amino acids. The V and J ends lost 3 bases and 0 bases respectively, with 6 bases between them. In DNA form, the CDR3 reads TGTGCCACCAGCAGGCTACTAGCCAAAAACATTCAGTACTTC. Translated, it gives CATSRLLAKNIQYF.

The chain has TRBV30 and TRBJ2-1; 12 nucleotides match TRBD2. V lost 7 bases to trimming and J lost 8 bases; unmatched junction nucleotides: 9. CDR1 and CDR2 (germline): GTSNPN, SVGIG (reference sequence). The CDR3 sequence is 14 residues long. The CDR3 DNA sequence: TGTGCCTCAATTCCTAGCGGGAGGGCACATGAGCAGTTCTTC. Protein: CASIPSGRAHEQFF.

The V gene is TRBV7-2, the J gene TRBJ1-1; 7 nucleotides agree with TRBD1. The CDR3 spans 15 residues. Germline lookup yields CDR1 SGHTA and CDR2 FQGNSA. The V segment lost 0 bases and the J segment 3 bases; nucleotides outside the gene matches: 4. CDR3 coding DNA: TGTGCCAGCAGCTTAGCGACAGGGCGGTACACTGAAGCTTTCTTT. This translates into CASSLATGRYTEAFF. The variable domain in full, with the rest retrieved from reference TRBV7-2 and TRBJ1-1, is GAGVSQSPSNKVTEKGKDVELRCDPISGHTALYWYRQSLGQGLEFLIYFQGNSAPDKSGLPSDRFSAERTGGSVSTLTIQRTQQEDSAVYLCASSLATGRYTEAFFGQGTRLTVV.

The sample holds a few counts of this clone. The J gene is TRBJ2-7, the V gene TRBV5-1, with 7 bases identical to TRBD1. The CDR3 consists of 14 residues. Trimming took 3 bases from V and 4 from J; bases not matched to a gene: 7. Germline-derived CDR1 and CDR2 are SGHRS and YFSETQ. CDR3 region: CASSSTSDRYEQYF. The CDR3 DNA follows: TGCGCCAGCAGCTCTACTTCGGACAGGTACGAGCAGTACTTC.

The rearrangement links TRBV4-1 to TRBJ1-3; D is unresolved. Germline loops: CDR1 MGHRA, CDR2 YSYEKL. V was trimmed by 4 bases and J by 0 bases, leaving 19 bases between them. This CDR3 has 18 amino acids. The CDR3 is CASSLPARGGLSGNTIYF. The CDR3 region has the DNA TGCGCCAGCAGCCTCCCAGCCCGGGGAGGGCTCTCTGGAAACACCATATATTTT.

CDR3 residues: CASSSAAPYEQYF. CDR3 in DNA: TGTGCCAGCAGTTCGGCGGCCCCCTACGAGCAGTACTTC. V usage is TRBV27 and J usage is TRBJ2-7; D call uncertain. With 4 bases removed from V and 2 bases from J, the gap between germline ends came to 9 bases. CDR1 is MNHEY and CDR2 is SMNVEV in the germline V gene (reference sequence). This CDR3 comprises 13 residues.

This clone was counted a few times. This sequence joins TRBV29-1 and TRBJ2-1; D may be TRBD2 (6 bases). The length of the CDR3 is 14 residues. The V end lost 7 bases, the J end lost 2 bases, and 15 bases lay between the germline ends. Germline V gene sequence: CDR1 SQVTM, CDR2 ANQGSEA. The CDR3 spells CSASYSGAYNEQFF. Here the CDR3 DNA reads TGCAGCGCGTCTTATAGCGGAGCCTACAATGAGCAGTTCTTC.

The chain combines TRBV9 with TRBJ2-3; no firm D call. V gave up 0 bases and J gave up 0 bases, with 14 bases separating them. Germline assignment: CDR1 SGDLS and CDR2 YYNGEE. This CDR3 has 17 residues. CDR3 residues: CASSVGVGGASTDTQYF. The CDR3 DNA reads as TGTGCCAGCAGCGTAGGGGTTGGCGGAGCTAGCACAGATACGCAGTATTTT.

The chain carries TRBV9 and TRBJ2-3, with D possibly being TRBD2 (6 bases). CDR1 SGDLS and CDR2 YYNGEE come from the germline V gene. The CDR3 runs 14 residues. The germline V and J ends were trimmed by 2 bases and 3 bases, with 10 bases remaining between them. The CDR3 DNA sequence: TGTGCCAGCAGCGTGGGAGGATATACAGATACGCAGTATTTT. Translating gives CASSVGGYTDTQYF.

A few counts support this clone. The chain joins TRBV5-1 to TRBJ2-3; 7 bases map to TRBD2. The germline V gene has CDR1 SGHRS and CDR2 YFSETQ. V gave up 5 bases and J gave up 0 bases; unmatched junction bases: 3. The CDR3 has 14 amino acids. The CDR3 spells CASRAGASTDTQYF. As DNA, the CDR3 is TGCGCCAGCAGGGCGGGAGCGAGCACAGATACGCAGTATTTT.

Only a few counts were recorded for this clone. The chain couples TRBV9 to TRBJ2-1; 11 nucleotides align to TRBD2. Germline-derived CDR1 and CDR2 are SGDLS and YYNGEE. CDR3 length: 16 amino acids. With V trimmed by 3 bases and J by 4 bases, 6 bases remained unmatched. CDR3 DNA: TGTGCCAGCAGCGCACCGGGACTAGCGGATTACAATGAGCAGTTCTTC. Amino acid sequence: CASSAPGLADYNEQFF.

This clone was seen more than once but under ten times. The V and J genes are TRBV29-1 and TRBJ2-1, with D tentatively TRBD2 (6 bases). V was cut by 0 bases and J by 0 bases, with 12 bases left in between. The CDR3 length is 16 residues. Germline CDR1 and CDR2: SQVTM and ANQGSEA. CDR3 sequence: CSVEDTSPSSYNEQFF. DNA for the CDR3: TGCAGCGTTGAAGATACTAGCCCAAGCTCCTACAATGAGCAGTTCTTC.

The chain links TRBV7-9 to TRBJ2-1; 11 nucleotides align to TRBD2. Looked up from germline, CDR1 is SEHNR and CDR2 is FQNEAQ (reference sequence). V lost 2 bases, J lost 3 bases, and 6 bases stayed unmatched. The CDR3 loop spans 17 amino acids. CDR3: CASSLTSGTSGYNEQFF. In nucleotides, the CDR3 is TGTGCCAGCAGCTTAACATCCGGGACTAGCGGCTACAATGAGCAGTTCTTC.

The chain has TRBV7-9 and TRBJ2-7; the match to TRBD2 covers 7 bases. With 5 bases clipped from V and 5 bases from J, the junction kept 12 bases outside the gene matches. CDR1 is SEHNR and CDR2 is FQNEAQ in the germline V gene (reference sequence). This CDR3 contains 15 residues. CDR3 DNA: TGTGCCAGCAGCAGATTCTTGGCGGGAGCAGACGAGCAGTACTTC. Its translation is CASSRFLAGADEQYF.

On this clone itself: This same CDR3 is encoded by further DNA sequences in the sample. Here the CDR3 reads CASSPGQQETQYF. CDR3 bases: TGTGCCAGCTCACCAGGGCAGCAAGAGACCCAGTACTTC. This chain uses TRBV18 with TRBJ2-5; no clear D. This CDR3 spans 13 amino acids. The ends were cut back, 2 bases at V and 2 bases at J, with 6 bases in the middle. In germline, CDR1 is KGHSH, CDR2 LQKENI.